These 22 T cell receptor beta chains were sequenced from one sample in a study of blood T cell repertoires in COVID-19. The repertoire was sequenced with immunoSEQ multiplex PCR; TCRdb's copy has only in-frame clones and lacks some. The sample gives some 170,000 clones, nearly 80% of which show up once; about 28% is in the top ten. The material sequenced was peripheral blood. Every receptor here comes from a woman in her sixties or seventies with acute or convalescent COVID-19.

The chain uses TRBV3-1 (or the pseudogene TRBV3-2) and TRBJ1-4, with D possibly TRBD1 on 5 matching bases. Germline lookup yields CDR1 LGHDT and CDR2 YNNKEL (reference sequence). The CDR3 totals 16 residues. Between the trimmed V and J ends, which lost 4 bases and 8 bases, there was a span of 20 bases. CDR3 amino acids: CASSLRSGRAVEKLFF. For the CDR3, the DNA is TGTGCCAGCAGCCTCCGTAGTGGCAGGGCGGTAGAAAAACTGTTTTTT.

In its sample, this clone was seen a few times. The rearrangement uses TRBV3-1 (or the pseudogene TRBV3-2) and TRBJ1-6; tentative D call: TRBD1 (5 bases). Germline V lookup: CDR1 LGHDT, CDR2 YNNKEL (reference sequence). The CDR3 runs 15 residues. V was trimmed by 0 bases and J by 8 bases, leaving 11 bases between them. CDR3 DNA: TGTGCCAGCAGCCAAGATCGGTCAGGGTATTCACCCCTCCACTTT. Translation gives CASSQDRSGYSPLHF.

The chain links TRBV11-3 to TRBJ2-7, with 7 bases matching TRBD1. The CDR3 is 15 residues long. In germline, CDR1 is SGHNT, CDR2 YENEEA. The J segment lost 2 bases and the V segment lost 4 bases, leaving 8 bases of the junction unmatched. The CDR3 nucleotides are TGTGCCAGCAGCTCCCGGACAGGACTCACCTACGAGCAGTACTTC. Translating it yields CASSSRTGLTYEQYF. Based on the CDR3 plus reference TRBV11-3 and TRBJ2-7, the full variable domain is EAGVVQSPRYKIIEKKQPVAFWCNPISGHNTLYWYLQNLGQGPELLIRYENEEAVDDSQLPKDRFSAERLKGVDSTLKIQPAELGDSAVYLCASSSRTGLTYEQYFGPGTRLTVT.

This clone was seen a handful of times. The chain couples TRBV28 to TRBJ2-5, with D maybe TRBD2 (6 bases). CDR3 length equals 14 residues. The germline CDR1 and CDR2 sequences are MDHEN and SYDVKM. The V gene lost 7 bases and the J gene lost 5 bases, with 17 bases spanning the gap. The CDR3 protein is CASTPWSGEETQYF. The CDR3, as DNA: TGTGCCAGCACTCCGTGGTCGGGGGAGGAGACCCAGTACTTC. Full variable domain (rest looked up from reference TRBV28 and TRBJ2-5): DVKVTQSSRYLVKRTGEKVFLECVQDMDHENMFWYRQDPGLGLRLIYFSYDVKMKEKGDIPEGYSVSREKKERFSLILESASTNQTSMYLCASTPWSGEETQYFGPGTRLLVL.

The chain recombines TRBV27 with TRBJ1-4; 9 nucleotides match TRBD1. The germline V gene has CDR1 MNHEY and CDR2 SMNVEV (reference sequence). The CDR3 covers 16 residues. The J segment lost 8 bases and the V segment lost 5 bases, leaving 12 bases of the junction unmatched. The CDR3 sequence: CASSPNLGQGGEKLFF. The CDR3 DNA is TGTGCCAGCAGTCCCAATTTGGGACAGGGTGGAGAAAAACTGTTTTTT.

This clone was detected once. The V call is TRBV19, the J call TRBJ1-2; TRBD1 is a possible D gene (6 bases). The CDR3 length is 14 residues. The V end was cut by 2 bases, the J end by 4 bases, with 11 bases between. The V gene's germline CDR1 is LNHDA and CDR2 SQIVND (reference sequence). CDR3 in DNA: TGTGCCAGTAGTATAAACAGGGATAGCTATGGCTACACCTTC. Amino acid sequence: CASSINRDSYGYTF.

The chain recombines TRBV19 with TRBJ1-4, with D uncertain. V was shortened by 4 bases and J by 0 bases, with 9 bases between the two germline ends. This CDR3 has 15 amino acids. Germline CDR1 LNHDA, CDR2 SQIVND (reference sequence). This chain's CDR3 is CASSTTSATNEKLFF. The CDR3 DNA sequence: TGTGCCAGTAGTACAACTTCTGCAACTAATGAAAAACTGTTTTTT.

The gene calls are TRBV5-1 and TRBJ2-1, with D maybe TRBD2 (5 bases). This CDR3 comprises 17 residues. With 5 bases removed from V and 0 bases from J, the gap between germline ends came to 18 bases. The V gene's germline CDR1 is SGHRS and CDR2 YFSETQ. The DNA for the CDR3 is TGCGCCAGCAGTACGGCTGGGCTAGCCGGCTCCTACAATGAGCAGTTCTTC. Its protein product is CASSTAGLAGSYNEQFF.

The V call is TRBV21-1, the J call TRBJ2-7; the D segment call TRBD1 is taken from the table without a DNA check. TRBV21-1 is a pseudogene segment. This CDR3 comprises 14 residues. This CDR3 is CASSLRDTSYEQYF. The CDR3 nucleotides are TGTGCCAGCAGCCTACGGGACACCTCCTACGAGCAGTACTTC.

The rearrangement links TRBV3-1 (or the pseudogene TRBV3-2) to TRBJ2-2; TRBD2 aligns across 9 bases. The trim removed 6 bases at V and 3 bases at J, leaving 11 bases unmatched. Germline CDR1 and CDR2: LGHDT and YNNKEL (reference sequence). This CDR3 has 17 amino acids. The CDR3 spells CASRQRGGRADTGELFF. In DNA, the CDR3 is TGTGCCAGCAGACAGAGGGGCGGGAGGGCCGACACCGGGGAGCTGTTTTTT.

J is TRBJ2-7 and V is TRBV3-1 (or the pseudogene TRBV3-2), with D tentatively TRBD1 (5 bases). Germline lookup yields CDR1 LGHDT and CDR2 YNNKEL (reference sequence). The CDR3 totals 13 residues. The V end lost 1 base, the J end lost 6 bases, and 10 bases lay between the germline ends. The CDR3 spells CASSQVGAGEQYF. CDR3 coding DNA: TGTGCCAGCAGCCAAGTAGGGGCAGGCGAGCAGTACTTC.

The genes are TRBV29-1 and TRBJ2-3, with 8 bases identical to TRBD1. The CDR3 extends over 13 amino acids. V gave up 7 bases and J gave up 5 bases; unmatched junction bases: 8. Germline lookup yields CDR1 SQVTM and CDR2 ANQGSEA. CDR3 loop: CSAGTGGRDTQYF. CDR3 bases: TGCAGCGCCGGGACAGGCGGTAGAGATACGCAGTATTTT.

V usage is TRBV6-6 and J usage is TRBJ2-5; possible D gene TRBD2, 6 bases. Between the trimmed V and J ends, which lost 6 bases and 4 bases, there was a span of 9 bases. CDR3 length equals 12 residues. The V gene's germline CDR1 is MNHNY and CDR2 SVGAGI (reference sequence). CDR3 in DNA: TGTGCCAGCAGCGGGAGTGGAGAGACCCAGTACTTC. Its translation: CASSGSGETQYF.

Here the CDR3 reads CASRASGDYNEQFF. CDR3 coding DNA: TGTGCCAGCAGGGCCAGCGGAGATTACAATGAGCAGTTCTTC. J is TRBJ2-1 and V is TRBV6-5; a weak D match, TRBD2 (5 bases). V was shortened by 6 bases and J by 4 bases, with 13 bases between the two germline ends. Per germline, CDR1 MNHEY and CDR2 SVGAGI. The CDR3 has 14 amino acids.

A few counts support this clone. This chain joins TRBV6-6 and TRBJ2-5, with 9 bases matching TRBD1. Per the germline V gene, CDR1 is MNHNY and CDR2 is SVGAGI (reference sequence). The CDR3 runs to 15 residues. Trimming took 6 bases from V and 5 from J; bases not matched to a gene: 10. Here the CDR3 reads CASSMGQGPGETQYF. CDR3 in DNA: TGTGCCAGCAGCATGGGACAGGGACCGGGGGAGACCCAGTACTTC.

The chain joins TRBV2 to TRBJ2-3; D might be TRBD1 (5 bases). The CDR3 is 15 amino acids. CDR1 is SNHLY, CDR2 FYNNEI, per germline. Trimming left V 8 bases short and J 0 bases short, with 15 bases between. CDR3 sequence (DNA): TGTGCCAGCCGCCTGAGGACATCTAGCACAGATACGCAGTATTTT. It translates to CASRLRTSSTDTQYF. Filled out from reference TRBV2 and TRBJ2-3, the complete variable domain reads EPEVTQTPSHQVTQMGQEVILRCVPISNHLYFYWYRQILGQKVEFLVSFYNNEISEKSEIFDDQFSVERPDGSNFTLKIRSTKLEDSAMYFCASRLRTSSTDTQYFGPGTRLTVL.

The rearrangement joins TRBV5-4 to TRBJ2-3; D not certain. The CDR3 covers 13 residues. Deletions cut 4 bases from V and 0 bases from J, with 6 bases between. From germline, CDR1 is SGHNT and CDR2 YYREEE (reference sequence). The CDR3 sequence is CASSLLSTDTQYF. The CDR3 bases are TGTGCCAGCAGCCTCCTAAGCACAGATACGCAGTATTTT.

This clone was seen repeatedly, ten times or more. The V and J genes are TRBV6-1 and TRBJ1-5; 7 positions agree with TRBD1. The V gene's germline CDR1 is MNHNS and CDR2 SASEGT. J lost 6 bases, V lost 3 bases, and 8 bases had no gene match. This CDR3 contains 15 residues. CDR3 sequence: CASSDNRGGGQPQHF. DNA for the CDR3: TGTGCCAGCAGTGATAACAGGGGAGGCGGTCAGCCCCAGCATTTT.

The chain couples TRBV6-6 to TRBJ1-2, with 7 bases identical to TRBD1. CDR3 length: 13 residues. Germline V lookup: CDR1 MNHNY, CDR2 SVGAGI (reference sequence). V was pared by 4 bases and J by 7 bases, with 6 bases of the junction left unmatched. The CDR3 loop reads CASSLDRPSGYTF. CDR3 DNA sequence: TGTGCCAGCAGTTTGGACAGGCCAAGTGGCTACACCTTC.

This clone was counted a few times. The V and J genes are TRBV2 and TRBJ2-7; no clear D gene. The germline V gene encodes CDR1 SNHLY and CDR2 FYNNEI. V lost 0 bases and J 6 bases, leaving 9 bases between the germline ends. CDR3 length equals 13 residues. This chain's CDR3 is CASSEASMAEQYF. CDR3 nucleotide sequence: TGTGCCAGCAGTGAAGCTAGCATGGCCGAGCAGTACTTC.

In nucleotides, the CDR3 is TGTGCCACCTTAACCTCAGGGGGATATCAGCCCCAGCATTTT. Its translation: CATLTSGGYQPQHF. The V call is TRBV6-1, the J call TRBJ1-5; 7 bases are shared with TRBD1. Germline assignment: CDR1 MNHNS and CDR2 SASEGT. The CDR3 loop spans 14 amino acids. V shed 10 bases and J 5 bases; nucleotides not matched to a gene: 11.

The rearrangement uses TRBV6-6 and TRBJ2-5; 9 nucleotides line up with TRBD2. CDR1 is MNHNY and CDR2 is SVGAGI in the germline V gene (reference sequence). V dropped 5 bases and J dropped 5; count of bases not matched to a gene: 6. The CDR3 is 14 residues long. As DNA, the CDR3 is TGTGCCAGCAGTCCAGCGGGAGGAGCGGAGACCCAGTACTTC. Translation: CASSPAGGAETQYF.